The 12 T cell receptor beta chains listed next were all sequenced from one sample in a study of post-analysis software for immune sequencing data. Study-wide findings and caveats: In patients, about 5 TRBV segments were more frequent than in controls, with TRBV5-6, TRBV5-1 and TRBV20-1 among them.

Unique molecular identifiers tagged the TCR beta cDNA libraries. TCRdb passed the PCR reads through MiXCR, listing each CDR3 protein once. The sample shows roughly 580,000 distinct CDR3 sequences, around 40% of them seen only once. Which antigens these TCRs recognize remains unknown. The material sequenced was blood. The receptors shown here come from a girl aged 5 to 17 with multiple sclerosis.

The chain couples TRBV6-5 to TRBJ2-5; tentatively, D is TRBD2 (6 bases). Germline lookup yields CDR1 MNHEY and CDR2 SVGAGI. Trimming cost V 1 base and J 0 bases, with 18 bases left between them. This CDR3 is built from 18 residues. The DNA for the CDR3 is TGTGCCAGCAGTTACTACGGGACTCATGCCGCAAACCAAGAGACCCAGTACTTC. The encoded protein is CASSYYGTHAANQETQYF.

This clonotype occurred a few times. This chain joins TRBV5-1 and TRBJ2-3, with D uncertain. Looked up from germline, CDR1 is SGHRS and CDR2 is YFSETQ. The CDR3 sequence is 18 residues long. V was pared by 4 bases and J by 0 bases, with 21 bases between. The CDR3 loop reads CASSPSGWMRPSTDTQYF. The CDR3 nucleotides are TGCGCCAGCAGCCCGAGTGGATGGATGAGGCCGAGCACAGATACGCAGTATTTT.

The chain has TRBV29-1 and TRBJ2-1; TRBD1 matches at 8 bases. The CDR3 is 11 residues long. CDR1 and CDR2 from the germline V gene are SQVTM and ANQGSEA. Unmatched junction bases numbered 10, after V lost 6 bases and J lost 15 bases. This chain's CDR3 is CSVSFGQGWFF. The CDR3 coding sequence is TGCAGCGTCTCCTTTGGACAGGGCTGGTTCTTC.

The V gene is TRBV2, the J gene TRBJ1-2; 12 nucleotides agree with TRBD1. Germline V gene lookup returns CDR1 SNHLY and CDR2 FYNNEI. After removal of 4 bases from V and 8 bases from J, the junction contained 11 bases not matched to a gene. CDR3 length equals 16 residues. CDR3 amino acids: CASSANLGQGAEGYTF. The CDR3 DNA reads TGTGCCAGCAGTGCAAATCTGGGACAGGGGGCGGAGGGCTACACCTTC. Together with reference TRBV2 and TRBJ1-2, the CDR3 gives the full variable domain: EPEVTQTPSHQVTQMGQEVILRCVPISNHLYFYWYRQILGQKVEFLVSFYNNEISEKSEIFDDQFSVERPDGSNFTLKIRSTKLEDSAMYFCASSANLGQGAEGYTFGSGTRLTVV.

V is TRBV4-1 and J is TRBJ1-4; D perhaps matches TRBD1 (5 bases). Deletions cut 1 base from V and 11 bases from J, with 8 bases between. This CDR3 is 12 amino acids long. From germline, CDR1 is MGHRA and CDR2 YSYEKL. The CDR3 DNA is TGCGCCAGCAGCCAAGCGGGGGTGAAACTGTTTTTT. This encodes CASSQAGVKLFF.

This rearrangement joins TRBV7-9 to TRBJ2-3; possible D gene TRBD2, 6 bases. Germline CDR1 and CDR2: SEHNR and FQNEAQ (reference sequence). The CDR3 totals 16 residues. With 5 bases removed from V and 0 bases from J, the gap between germline ends came to 15 bases. CDR3 in amino acids: CASSLVGLTSTDTQYF. CDR3 coding DNA: TGTGCCAGCAGCCTTGTGGGACTGACTAGCACAGATACGCAGTATTTT.

This clonotype was counted a single time. The V call is TRBV24-1, the J call TRBJ2-1; the match to TRBD2 covers 8 bases. CDR3 size: 16 residues. Germline values: CDR1 KGHDR, CDR2 SFDVKD. Germline trimming cut 3 bases from V and 9 bases from J; bases unmatched to any gene: 12. CDR3 in DNA: TGTGCCACCAGTGATCCGGGACTAGACATGGCACCTGAGCAGTTCTTC. Translating gives CATSDPGLDMAPEQFF.

This chain links TRBV6-6 with TRBJ2-5, with no clear D. The CDR3 contains 12 residues. Trimming pared 4 bases from V and 0 bases from J, leaving 3 bases between. CDR1 is MNHNY and CDR2 is SVGAGI in the germline V gene (reference sequence). CDR3 region: CASSWDQETQYF. In DNA form, the CDR3 reads TGTGCCAGCAGTTGGGACCAAGAGACCCAGTACTTC.

The V call is TRBV10-3, the J call TRBJ1-1; D remains unclear. Germline V gene data show CDR1 as ENHRY and CDR2 as SYGVKD. The CDR3 has 15 amino acids. The V end was cut by 0 bases, the J end by 1 base, with 9 bases between. This CDR3 reads CAISESEQPNTEAFF. The DNA for the CDR3 is TGTGCCATCAGTGAGTCTGAGCAGCCGAACACTGAAGCTTTCTTT.

This clonotype was observed a few times. The V gene is TRBV12-3 or TRBV12-4, the J gene TRBJ2-1; D remains ambiguous. V dropped 4 bases and J dropped 8 bases, with 9 bases sitting between them. The CDR3 is 12 residues long. The CDR3 nucleotides read TGTGCCAGCAGTTGCTGTGTGCATGAGCAGTTCTTC. The encoded protein is CASSCCVHEQFF.

The rearrangement links TRBV9 to TRBJ2-1, with D possibly TRBD2 on 5 matching bases. There are 16 residues in the CDR3. The germline V gene encodes CDR1 SGDLS and CDR2 YYNGEE. V shed 1 base and J shed 0 bases, with 11 bases lying between them. The CDR3 loop reads CASSVSFRDSYNEQFF. The CDR3 DNA reads TGTGCCAGCAGCGTAAGTTTCCGGGACTCCTACAATGAGCAGTTCTTC.

This clonotype has a handful of counts. J is TRBJ2-5 and V is TRBV4-2, with TRBD2 identical over 11 bases. V shed 0 bases, J shed 3 bases, and the junction held 12 bases outside the gene matches. The germline gives CDR1 LGHNA, CDR2 YNFKEQ. The CDR3 length is 19 residues. The CDR3 region is CASSQEISGRAGGKETQYF. The CDR3 nucleotides read TGTGCCAGCAGCCAAGAGATTAGCGGGAGGGCCGGAGGTAAAGAGACCCAGTACTTC.